This T cell receptor beta chain was obtained from a study of CXCR3-negative and CXCR3-positive naive CD8 T cells. The CDR3 totals 15 residues. The germline CDR1 and CDR2 sequences are MDHEN and SYDVKM. Overall study results and limits: Hydrophobicity of TRB CDR3s was greater in CXCR3-positive naive cells than in CXCR3-negative naive cells.

Naive cells were sorted as CD45RO-, CCR7+, CD27+ and CD95-. TRB cDNA was prepared as libraries by UMI-labeled 5' RACE. TCRdb reprocessed the 5' RACE reads and keeps a single row for each CDR3 protein, giving no DNA. The ten top clones account for around 0.5%, within a sample of over 150,000 distinct CDR3 sequences. Notes on this clonotype: What it recognizes is unknown.

The sample comprised naive CXCR3+ CD8+ T cells from blood. Subset here: CD45RO-CCR7+CD27+CD95- naive CD8+ T cells expressing CXCR3 (TNR3+). The source of this sequence is a human donor in good health. Some clones in this sample may be carry-over from other donors' samples. The chain employs TRBV28 and TRBJ1-5; TCRdb's D call of TRBD1 is untestable without DNA. This CDR3 reads CASRIWGGSNQPQHF.